This passage covers 24 T cell receptor beta chains from one sample sequenced in a study of post-analysis software for immune sequencing data. Their specific antigens are unknown. Broader study findings: Comparison of patients with controls showed 4 to 6 TRBV segments more frequent in patients, TRBV5-6, TRBV5-1 and TRBV20-1 among them.

Unique-molecular-identifier-tagged TCR beta cDNA libraries were used. Via MiXCR, TCRdb re-called the PCR reads, giving one row per CDR3 protein. The table shows fewer than 850,000 distinct CDR3 sequences, with about 32% occurring only once. The sample comprised blood. These receptors came from a girl between 10 and 17 years old with multiple sclerosis.

This clonotype was counted between two and nine times. The chain uses TRBV7-2 and TRBJ1-2, with 9 bases that match TRBD1. CDR3 length: 16 amino acids. Germline-derived CDR1 and CDR2 are SGHTA and FQGNSA. V lost 0 bases and J lost 4; bases outside the gene matches: 6. CDR3 nucleotide sequence: TGTGCCAGCAGCTTAGCGAGGGGACAGGGCTTCTATGGCTACACCTTC. Translated: CASSLARGQGFYGYTF.

V and J are TRBV24-1 and TRBJ1-1, with 10 positions matching TRBD1. Germline CDR1 and CDR2: KGHDR and SFDVKD. The junction had 1 base not matched to a gene; V was cut back by 6 bases and J by 4 bases. The CDR3 runs 13 residues. The CDR3 region is CATSRTGGTEAFF. The CDR3 nucleotides read TGTGCCACCAGTCGGACAGGGGGCACTGAAGCTTTCTTT.

The J gene is TRBJ1-2, the V gene TRBV29-1; D remains unclear. This CDR3 has 12 residues. V was trimmed by 4 bases and J by 4 bases, leaving 10 bases between them. Germline assignment: CDR1 SQVTM and CDR2 ANQGSEA. CDR3 amino acids: CSVGRGIYGYTF. DNA of the CDR3: TGCAGCGTTGGGCGAGGGATCTATGGCTACACCTTC.

The V and J genes are TRBV7-2 and TRBJ2-3; TRBD2 agrees at 7 bases. Germline assignment: CDR1 SGHTA and CDR2 FQGNSA. V shed 1 base and J 4 bases; nucleotides not matched to a gene: 8. The CDR3 totals 16 residues. CDR3 coding DNA: TGTGCCAGCAGCTTAGATGGCGGGGGAGGTTCAGATACGCAGTATTTT. Translated, it gives CASSLDGGGGSDTQYF.

This sequence joins TRBV3-1 and TRBJ2-3; D gene uncertain. Germline values: CDR1 LGHDT, CDR2 YNNKEL (reference sequence). The CDR3 runs 14 residues. V shed 1 base and J shed 5 bases, with 10 bases lying between them. CDR3 coding DNA: TGTGCCAGCAGCCAAGTAGGGCTTGGAGATACGCAGTATTTT. Translation: CASSQVGLGDTQYF.

Points on this clonotype: A much larger clonotype is one base distant, so this may be a read error. CDR3 bases: TGTGCCAGCAGCCCACACAGACAGGTGAATCCGGGATTGGGGCAGTACTTC. Translated, it gives CASSPHRQVNPGLGQYF. This chain connects TRBV9 to TRBJ2-5; possible D gene TRBD1, 6 bases. Germline-derived CDR1 and CDR2 are SGDLS and YYNGEE. The CDR3 has 17 residues. V was trimmed by 4 bases and J by 11 bases, leaving 30 bases between them.

The chain recombines TRBV18 with TRBJ2-1, with D tentatively TRBD1 (6 bases). V dropped 2 bases and J dropped 7 bases, with 15 bases sitting between them. The CDR3 runs 15 residues. The V gene's germline CDR1 is KGHSH and CDR2 LQKENI. CDR3 DNA: TGTGCCAGCTCACCATCGCGCACAGGGCAAAATGAGCAGTTCTTC. Translating gives CASSPSRTGQNEQFF.

The sample holds a few counts of this clonotype. This chain uses TRBV12-3 or TRBV12-4 with TRBJ2-5, with TRBD1 as a possible D gene (5 bases). V lost 4 bases and J 5 bases, leaving 14 bases between the germline ends. The CDR3 totals 14 residues. The CDR3 DNA reads as TGTGCCAGCAGTTCGTCAGGGTTGAGGGAGACCCAGTACTTC. It translates to CASSSSGLRETQYF.

With respect to this clonotype: Compared with germline, one end of the junction differs, possibly owing to a read error. The chain is built from TRBV20-1 and TRBJ2-5, with D unclear. The CDR3 is made up of 14 amino acids. Germline values: CDR1 DFQATT, CDR2 SNEGSKA (reference sequence). CDR3 sequence reads: CSARRFYPEEAQYF. In DNA form, the CDR3 reads TGCAGTGCTAGACGATTTTACCCGGAAGAGGCCCAGTACTTC.

CDR3 residues: CASSLDRSSGGTDTQYF. CDR3 coding DNA: TGTGCCAGCAGCTTAGATAGGTCTAGCGGGGGCACAGATACGCAGTATTTT. This chain links TRBV7-2 with TRBJ2-3; 9 nucleotides line up with TRBD2. With 1 base clipped from V and 1 base from J, the junction kept 6 bases outside the gene matches. The germline CDR1 and CDR2 sequences are SGHTA and FQGNSA. The CDR3 covers 17 residues.

The rearrangement links TRBV29-1 to TRBJ2-3; 8 bases are shared with TRBD1. The CDR3 is 14 amino acids. Germline V gene lookup returns CDR1 SQVTM and CDR2 ANQGSEA. Unmatched junction bases numbered 5, after V lost 2 bases and J lost 4 bases. Here the CDR3 DNA reads TGCAGCGTTGAACAGGGGGCTAGGGCAGATACGCAGTATTTT. The encoded protein is CSVEQGARADTQYF.

This clonotype was detected once. The chain joins TRBV11-2 to TRBJ2-1; no definite D call. Trimming shortened V by 0 bases and J by 3 bases, and 6 bases separated the two germline ends. Germline assignment: CDR1 SGHAT and CDR2 FQNNGV. The CDR3 runs 14 residues. The CDR3 DNA follows: TGTGCCAGCAGCTTAGACGCCGTCTACAATGAGCAGTTCTTC. Its translation is CASSLDAVYNEQFF.

This clonotype was seen a few times. CDR3: CASSSRRAGTFATNEKLFF. The CDR3 nucleotides read TGTGCCAGCAGTTCCCGCCGAGCAGGAACCTTTGCAACTAATGAAAAACTGTTTTTT. V usage is TRBV12-3 or TRBV12-4 and J usage is TRBJ1-4; D is undetermined. The CDR3 is 19 amino acids. V was pared by 4 bases and J by 0 bases, with 21 bases between.

This clonotype was counted a few times. V and J are TRBV5-5 and TRBJ1-5; D is uncertain. The V end lost 0 bases, the J end lost 0 bases, and 7 bases lay between the germline ends. The CDR3 sequence is 15 residues long. Germline CDR1 is SGHKS and CDR2 is YYEKEE (reference sequence). This chain's CDR3 is CASSLGSHSNQPQHF. The CDR3 bases are TGTGCCAGCAGCTTGGGGAGTCATAGCAATCAGCCCCAGCATTTT.

This sequence joins TRBV7-8 and TRBJ2-6; D remains unclear. Deletions cut 5 bases from V and 4 bases from J, with 12 bases between. Looked up from germline, CDR1 is SGHVS and CDR2 is FQNEAQ. CDR3 size: 15 residues. CDR3 amino acids: CASSLSPAGANVLTF. The CDR3 DNA follows: TGTGCCAGCAGCCTGTCCCCGGCAGGGGCCAACGTCCTGACTTTC.

On this clonotype itself: One end of the junction is discordant with germline, which a read error may explain. The rearrangement joins TRBV18 to TRBJ2-3; unclear D gene. In germline, CDR1 is KGHSH, CDR2 LQKENI. This CDR3 region has 13 residues. For the CDR3, the DNA is TGTACCAGCTCACCACCGGTCACAGATACGCAGTATTTT. Translating it yields CTSSPPVTDTQYF.

The chain uses TRBV12-3 or TRBV12-4 and TRBJ2-7; D is possibly TRBD1 (6 bases). The CDR3 contains 14 residues. The ends were cut back, 7 bases at V and 2 bases at J, with 15 bases in the middle. Here the CDR3 reads CASTTQRGTYEQYF. CDR3 DNA: TGTGCCAGCACAACACAGAGGGGGACCTACGAGCAGTACTTC.

V gene TRBV29-1 combines with J gene TRBJ1-2; the match to TRBD1 covers 9 bases. CDR1 is SQVTM and CDR2 is ANQGSEA in the germline V gene. Trimming removed 3 bases from V and 6 bases from J; junction bases left unmatched: 17. The length of the CDR3 is 17 residues. As DNA, the CDR3 is TGCAGCGTTGAGGGACAGGGTAATTCCGTAAGCAGCCATGGCTACACCTTC. This sequence encodes CSVEGQGNSVSSHGYTF. The full variable domain, completed using reference TRBV29-1 and TRBJ1-2, is SAVISQKPSRDICQRGTSLTIQCQVDSQVTMMFWYRQQPGQSLTLIATANQGSEATYESGFVIDKFPISRPNLTFSTLTVSNMSPEDSSIYLCSVEGQGNSVSSHGYTFGSGTRLTVV.

This chain uses TRBV28 with TRBJ2-5; 8 positions agree with TRBD1. Trimming at V came to 6 bases and at J to 4 bases, leaving 10 bases not matched to a gene. CDR3 size: 15 residues. Germline V gene data show CDR1 as MDHEN and CDR2 as SYDVKM. The CDR3 sequence is CASRTPRTGLETQYF. The CDR3 DNA reads as TGTGCCAGCAGGACCCCACGGACAGGGTTAGAGACCCAGTACTTC.

This clonotype was observed a few times. CDR3 protein: CASSVTGATEAFF. In DNA form, the CDR3 reads TGTGCCAGCAGTGTGACAGGGGCCACTGAAGCTTTCTTT. This chain uses TRBV12-3 or TRBV12-4 with TRBJ1-1, with TRBD1 identical over 8 bases. This CDR3 spans 13 amino acids. Germline trimming cut 5 bases from V and 4 bases from J; bases unmatched to any gene: 3.

This chain uses TRBV20-1 with TRBJ2-1; 10 nucleotides align to TRBD2. From germline, CDR1 is DFQATT and CDR2 SNEGSKA (reference sequence). There are 12 residues in the CDR3. The DNA of the CDR3 is TGCAGCCGAGCGGGAGGGGTGAATGAGCAGTTCTTC. It codes for CSRAGGVNEQFF.

This sequence joins TRBV5-1 and TRBJ2-4, with D maybe TRBD1 (7 bases). There are 14 residues in the CDR3. Trimming took off 4 bases at V and 5 bases at J, with 13 bases between the two ends. The germline V gene has CDR1 SGHRS and CDR2 YFSETQ. DNA of the CDR3: TGCGCCAGCAGCCCGCAGGGGGGACAAAACATTCAGTACTTC. Protein: CASSPQGGQNIQYF. Looking up the rest from reference TRBV5-1 and TRBJ2-4 gives the full variable domain: KAGVTQTPRYLIKTRGQQVTLSCSPISGHRSVSWYQQTPGQGLQFLFEYFSETQRNKGNFPGRFSGRQFSNSRSEMNVSTLELGDSALYLCASSPQGGQNIQYFGAGTRLSVL.

The chain employs TRBV27 and TRBJ1-1; D is possibly TRBD1 (6 bases). This CDR3 contains 14 residues. Germline V gives CDR1 MNHEY, CDR2 SMNVEV (reference sequence). The V end lost 7 bases, the J end lost 4 bases, and 16 bases lay between the germline ends. The CDR3 reads CASKLGALGTEAFF. The DNA of the CDR3 is TGTGCCAGCAAGTTGGGGGCGCTTGGCACTGAAGCTTTCTTT.

This clonotype showed up many times. This chain joins TRBV24-1 and TRBJ2-3; tentatively, D is TRBD1 or TRBD2 (5 bases each). CDR3 size: 17 residues. Trimming took off 2 bases at V and 2 bases at J, with 16 bases between the two ends. Germline V gives CDR1 KGHDR, CDR2 SFDVKD. CDR3 DNA: TGTGCCACCAGTGATTACAGCCGGGACCGATACACAGATACGCAGTATTTT. It encodes CATSDYSRDRYTDTQYF.